One sample yielded the 20 T cell receptor beta chains listed below, sequenced in a study of identical twins. MiXCR, run by TCRdb on the 5' RACE reads, gives a single entry per CDR3 protein. The repertoire includes 700,000 to 950,000 distinct CDR3 sequences, 12% of them detected once, and roughly 1.6% sits in the top ten. These data also formed part of another study, on yellow fever vaccine responses in identical twins.

Sequencing input: PBMCs. Receptors were obtained from a woman in her late teens or twenties in good health.

This clonotype was detected only a few times. The V and J genes are TRBV11-2 and TRBJ2-7; TRBD2 aligns across 7 bases. Germline lookup yields CDR1 SGHAT and CDR2 FQNNGV. The junction had 6 bases not matched to a gene; V was cut back by 5 bases and J by 2 bases. The length of the CDR3 is 14 residues. CDR3 DNA sequence: TGTGCCAGCAGCGGCGGACTAGAGGCCTACGAGCAGTACTTC. Protein sequence: CASSGGLEAYEQYF.

The chain carries TRBV20-1 and TRBJ1-4; 11 positions agree with TRBD1. The CDR3 spans 15 residues. Germline V gene lookup returns CDR1 DFQATT and CDR2 SNEGSKA (reference sequence). Trimming removed 6 bases from V and 6 bases from J; junction bases left unmatched: 9. The CDR3 reads CSAKDRGRGDEKLFF. The CDR3 DNA reads TGCAGTGCCAAGGACAGGGGGCGCGGAGATGAAAAACTGTTTTTT.

This clonotype was seen only a few times. The chain uses TRBV7-6 and TRBJ2-1; either TRBD1 or TRBD2 may fit D (5 bases each). Germline loops: CDR1 SGHVS, CDR2 FNYEAQ. V was pared by 1 base and J by 9 bases, with 19 bases between. This CDR3 has 16 amino acids. The CDR3: CASSLVGPDNGGEQFF. DNA of the CDR3: TGTGCCAGCAGCTTAGTGGGACCCGATAATGGGGGTGAGCAGTTCTTC.

This chain uses TRBV6-1 with TRBJ2-7, with D unclear. Trimming left V 8 bases short and J 4 bases short, with 21 bases between. The germline V gene encodes CDR1 MNHNS and CDR2 SASEGT. CDR3 length: 15 residues. As DNA, the CDR3 is TGTGCCAGCCTCAAGGTGACGGAACGGTTGTACGAGCAGTACGTC. Translating it yields CASLKVTERLYEQYV.

This clonotype was seen ten or more times. The chain joins TRBV5-1 to TRBJ2-3, with no clear D. Trimming cost V 5 bases and J 0 bases, with 7 bases left between them. The CDR3 runs to 13 residues. Germline lookup yields CDR1 SGHRS and CDR2 YFSETQ. The CDR3 reads CASRPDSTDTQYF. The DNA for the CDR3 is TGCGCCAGCAGACCTGATAGCACAGATACGCAGTATTTT.

Written as DNA, the CDR3 is TGCGCCAGCAGCCCCCGCGGGCTAGCGGGTGACACCTACGAGCAGTACTTC. This codes for CASSPRGLAGDTYEQYF. This sequence joins TRBV5-1 and TRBJ2-7, with 8 bases identical to TRBD2. Losses at the gene ends were 4 bases for V and 2 bases for J; bases not matched to a gene: 14. There are 17 residues in the CDR3. Germline V gene data show CDR1 as SGHRS and CDR2 as YFSETQ. Full variable domain (missing parts from reference TRBV5-1 and TRBJ2-7): KAGVTQTPRYLIKTRGQQVTLSCSPISGHRSVSWYQQTPGQGLQFLFEYFSETQRNKGNFPGRFSGRQFSNSRSEMNVSTLELGDSALYLCASSPRGLAGDTYEQYFGPGTRLTVT.

The chain uses TRBV4-1 and TRBJ2-4; TRBD2 is a possible D gene (6 bases). The germline gives CDR1 MGHRA, CDR2 YSYEKL. The CDR3 sequence is 18 residues long. Deletions cut 1 base from V and 0 bases from J, with 16 bases between. Written as DNA, the CDR3 is TGCGCCAGCAGCCAAGGAATGTTTTCGGGGGTAGCCAAAAACATTCAGTACTTC. Its protein is CASSQGMFSGVAKNIQYF.

This sequence joins TRBV18 and TRBJ1-1; maybe TRBD1 (6 bases). The V end lost 3 bases, the J end lost 0 bases, and 11 bases lay between the germline ends. The CDR3 is made up of 15 amino acids. Germline CDR1 reads KGHSH; CDR2 reads LQKENI. The CDR3 region has the DNA TGTGCCAGCTCACCGGGACACTTCATGAACACTGAAGCTTTCTTT. This encodes CASSPGHFMNTEAFF. Using reference TRBV18 and TRBJ1-1 for the parts outside the CDR3, the full variable domain is NAGVMQNPRHLVRRRGQEARLRCSPMKGHSHVYWYRQLPEEGLKFMVYLQKENIIDESGMPKERFSAEFPKEGPSILRIQQVVRGDSAAYFCASSPGHFMNTEAFFGQGTRLTVV.

This rearrangement joins TRBV5-1 to TRBJ2-4; weak D call: TRBD2 (6 bases). Germline CDR1 is SGHRS and CDR2 is YFSETQ. The CDR3 loop spans 16 amino acids. With 0 bases removed from V and 5 bases from J, the gap between germline ends came to 15 bases. CDR3 amino acids: CASSLVYGGRENIQYF. The CDR3, as DNA: TGCGCCAGCAGCTTGGTTTACGGGGGTCGGGAAAACATTCAGTACTTC.

This clonotype was counted only a few times. The chain carries TRBV5-1 and TRBJ2-1; 11 bases are a match to TRBD2. V lost 2 bases and J lost 1; bases outside the gene matches: 14. This CDR3 is built from 20 residues. CDR1 SGHRS and CDR2 YFSETQ come from the germline V gene. The CDR3 spells CASSFPMTSGIVRSYNEQFF. The CDR3 nucleotides read TGCGCCAGCAGCTTCCCTATGACTAGCGGGATAGTGAGGTCCTACAATGAGCAGTTCTTC.

This clonotype showed up just a few times. The chain uses TRBV9 and TRBJ2-7; D tentatively reads TRBD1 or TRBD2 (5 bases each). Germline values: CDR1 SGDLS, CDR2 YYNGEE. CDR3 length: 14 residues. The ends were cut back, 4 bases at V and 3 bases at J, with 14 bases in the middle. The CDR3 here is CASSFGAKDYEQYF. The CDR3 DNA sequence: TGTGCCAGCAGCTTCGGGGCTAAGGACTACGAGCAGTACTTC. Based on the CDR3 plus reference TRBV9 and TRBJ2-7, the full variable domain is DSGVTQTPKHLITATGQRVTLRCSPRSGDLSVYWYQQSLDQGLQFLIQYYNGEERAKGNILERFSAQQFPDLHSELNLSSLELGDSALYFCASSFGAKDYEQYFGPGTRLTVT.

This clonotype has more than one count but fewer than ten. The J gene is TRBJ2-5, the V gene TRBV4-1; possibly TRBD2 for D (5 bases). The CDR3 has 15 amino acids. V was trimmed by 0 bases and J by 5 bases, leaving 13 bases between them. Germline CDR1 is MGHRA and CDR2 is YSYEKL. The CDR3 DNA is TGCGCCAGCAGCCAAGAGGGTGGAGGTATGGAGACCCAGTACTTC. The encoded protein is CASSQEGGGMETQYF.

CDR3 amino acids: CASSQKQGGPAYEQYF. CDR3 nucleotide sequence: TGTGCCAGCAGCCAAAAACAGGGGGGCCCCGCCTACGAGCAGTACTTC. This rearrangement joins TRBV7-9 to TRBJ2-7; TRBD1 agrees at 8 bases. CDR1 and CDR2 (germline): SEHNR, FQNEAQ (reference sequence). With V trimmed by 5 bases and J by 2 bases, 11 bases remained unmatched. CDR3 length: 16 residues.

The V gene is TRBV6-1, the J gene TRBJ2-7; D is unresolved. From germline, CDR1 is MNHNS and CDR2 SASEGT. The CDR3 has 14 residues. Trimming removed 7 bases from V and 2 bases from J, with 15 bases in between. The CDR3 DNA sequence: TGTGCCAGCATAAAGACGGGCGGCCCCTACGAGCAGTACTTC. Translation gives CASIKTGGPYEQYF.

The J gene is TRBJ2-3, the V gene TRBV4-1; 10 nucleotides agree with TRBD2. The CDR3 covers 15 residues. V trimming: 5 bases; J trimming: 6 bases; junction bases outside the gene matches: 8. The germline CDR1 and CDR2 sequences are MGHRA and YSYEKL. The CDR3: CASSTLAGVRDTQYF. The CDR3 nucleotides read TGCGCCAGCAGCACCCTAGCGGGAGTCCGGGATACGCAGTATTTT.

The genes are TRBV20-1 and TRBJ2-4; tentative D call: TRBD1 (6 bases). V dropped 0 bases and J dropped 7 bases, with 10 bases sitting between them. The CDR3 runs 13 residues. Looked up from germline, CDR1 is DFQATT and CDR2 is SNEGSKA (reference sequence). Here the CDR3 reads CSARDRGGNIQYF. The CDR3 DNA reads TGCAGTGCTAGAGACAGGGGTGGGAACATTCAGTACTTC.

This clonotype was counted only a few times. The chain couples TRBV2 to TRBJ1-2; D unclear. Looked up from germline, CDR1 is SNHLY and CDR2 is FYNNEI. Trimming took 3 bases from V and 5 from J, leaving 25 bases between them. CDR3 length: 18 residues. The CDR3 sequence is CASSDLSVGSRMGYGYTF. In nucleotides, the CDR3 is TGTGCCAGCAGTGATCTATCGGTAGGATCCAGGATGGGATATGGCTACACCTTC. Based on the CDR3 plus reference TRBV2 and TRBJ1-2, the full variable domain is EPEVTQTPSHQVTQMGQEVILRCVPISNHLYFYWYRQILGQKVEFLVSFYNNEISEKSEIFDDQFSVERPDGSNFTLKIRSTKLEDSAMYFCASSDLSVGSRMGYGYTFGSGTRLTVV.

This clonotype was seen more than once but under ten times. The chain links TRBV3-1 to TRBJ2-2; the D gene is possibly TRBD2 (5 bases). V was clipped by 3 bases and J by 0 bases, with 14 bases between them. The CDR3 loop spans 17 amino acids. Looked up from germline, CDR1 is LGHDT and CDR2 is YNNKEL (reference sequence). The CDR3 DNA reads as TGTGCCAGCAGCCAGCAGTTTGAGGGTACGAACACCGGGGAGCTGTTTTTT. Translation gives CASSQQFEGTNTGELFF.

This clonotype was counted a few times. J is TRBJ2-7 and V is TRBV28, with D possibly being TRBD1 (6 bases). This CDR3 contains 15 residues. V gave up 6 bases and J gave up 5 bases, with 20 bases separating them. Germline lookup yields CDR1 MDHEN and CDR2 SYDVKM. The CDR3 region is CASSRRQGLHHEQYF. Here the CDR3 DNA reads TGTGCCAGCAGCCGCCGTCAGGGGCTCCACCACGAGCAGTACTTC. Full variable domain (missing parts from reference TRBV28 and TRBJ2-7): DVKVTQSSRYLVKRTGEKVFLECVQDMDHENMFWYRQDPGLGLRLIYFSYDVKMKEKGDIPEGYSVSREKKERFSLILESASTNQTSMYLCASSRRQGLHHEQYFGPGTRLTVT.

The CDR3 bases are TGTGCCAGCAGTGAAGGTCCTTACACAGATACGCAGTATTTT. This codes for CASSEGPYTDTQYF. The chain combines TRBV6-1 with TRBJ2-3; D is unresolved. Germline CDR1 MNHNS, CDR2 SASEGT. The CDR3 is made up of 14 amino acids. The V gene lost 1 base and the J gene lost 2 bases, with 7 bases spanning the gap.